This T cell receptor (beta chain) was sequenced in a study of CD8 T cells in ankylosing spondylitis. This clonotype was seen a few times. TCRdb re-derived calls from the 5' RACE reads in MiXCR, one entry per CDR3 protein. The table shows around 35,000 distinct CDR3 sequences, with around 10% occurring only once. The sequence was obtained from a male donor with ankylosing spondylitis. The sample consisted of synovial fluid, either unsorted or a sorted T cell fraction (not recorded which).

Written as DNA, the CDR3 is TGTGCCAGCAGTTTACCGGGGATGAACACTGAAGCTTTCTTT. Its protein is CASSLPGMNTEAFF. J is TRBJ1-1 and V is TRBV28, with unresolved D. The germline V gene encodes CDR1 MDHEN and CDR2 SYDVKM. This CDR3 region has 14 residues. The V end lost 2 bases, the J end lost 0 bases, and 7 bases lay between the germline ends.